This entry concerns a single T cell receptor (beta chain). This clone was observed many times. The clone's antigen remains unknown. Base-call qualities are not available, and no considerably larger clone is one nucleotide away. The data derive from a study of metastatic and nonmetastatic thyroid tumors (dated by TCRdb to 2020 to 2022). Turning to the overall study: Repertoires from peripheral blood and from tumor or nodule tissue samples of malignant and benign thyroid patients were compared.

Results and caveats for the whole study, not just this receptor: In both blood and tumor samples, TCR beta diversity was reported to be significantly higher in malignant tumors than in benign nodules.

The V and J ends are trimmed by 3 bases and 0 bases, leaving 9 bases between them. The germline V gene yields SGHNT for CDR1 and YENEEA for CDR2. Including the terminal cysteine and phenylalanine, the CDR3 comprises 15 residues. The CDR3 DNA has 45 bases and is translated from base 1. Before undergoing thyroid surgery, none of the patients had been given any kind of treatment. Using T-cell receptor beta sequencing, the study looked back at clinical samples from patients collected from about 2011 to 2018. The method behind the library was PCR. TCRdb lists the instrument as Illumina HiSeq 4000. High-throughput sequencing was used to profile the TCR beta-chain CDR3 region of each patient. As for the original processing: Drawing on CDR3 differences between clinicopathological groups, the researchers built a classifier meant to tell apart patients with distant-metastatic papillary thyroid cancer. The Shannon index was used to measure repertoire diversity, and the Morisita-Horn index was used to measure how similar tumor and blood repertoires were. TCRdb's own reprocessing of the public reads used fastp at Q25 and MiXCR and kept productive beta chains. TCRdb assigned the V and J calls; the authors' analysis was not used. Present in this sample are about 70,000 clones, roughly 18% of which were seen just once. The biggest ten clones account for over 10% of the sample.

Material: blood. The clonotype comes from a female donor with papillary thyroid cancer or a benign thyroid nodule (not recorded which). Some clones in this sample may be carry-over from other donors' samples. The chain was built from TRBV11-3 and TRBJ2-1, with no D gene named confidently. The DNA sequence follows: TGTGCCAGCAGCTTTGCCAGGAGCTCCTACAATGAGCAGTTCTTC. This is translated as CASSFARSSYNEQFF.